The rows below give T cell receptor beta chains drawn from one sample of a study of blood T cell repertoires in COVID-19. TCRdb's table, derived via immunoSEQ multiplex PCR, lists solely in-frame clones and lacks some. The sample records 250,000 or so clones, roughly 89% being singletons. Sequencing used peripheral blood. The receptor source for this set is a woman between 40 and 55 years old who had recovered from COVID-19. CDR3s include the opening cysteine and the closing phenylalanine or tryptophan. D genes are given only for firm matches. Size tells how often a clone was seen (once, few, many) or the class of an expanded clone, and some rows leave it out.

size: -
D: -
V: TRBV28
J: TRBJ1-5
CDR3: CASSYRAENQPQHF
DNA: TGTGCCAGCAGTTACAGGGCAGAGAATCAGCCCCAGCATTTT

size: once
D: TRBD2
V: TRBV24-1
J: TRBJ2-1
CDR3: CATVAQRGSHNEQFF
DNA: TGTGCCACCGTAGCCCAGCGGGGGAGCCACAATGAGCAGTTCTTC

size: -
D: TRBD2
V: TRBV10-3
J: TRBJ2-3
CDR3: CAISESRLAGGTDTQYF
DNA: TGTGCCATCAGTGAGTCGAGACTAGCGGGAGGGACAGATACGCAGTATTTT

size: -
D: -
V: TRBV20-1
J: TRBJ1-4
CDR3: CSAYNEKLFF
DNA: TGCAGTGCTTATAATGAAAAACTGTTTTTT

size: -
D: TRBD1
V: TRBV27
J: TRBJ2-1
CDR3: CASRYPGQGYEQFF
DNA: TGTGCCAGCAGGTATCCGGGACAGGGCTATGAGCAGTTCTTC

size: -
D: TRBD2
V: TRBV2
J: TRBJ2-2
CDR3: CASSGVAGDVGGELFF
DNA: TGTGCCAGCAGTGGAGTAGCGGGGGACGTAGGCGGGGAGCTGTTTTTT

size: -
D: -
V: TRBV5-1
J: TRBJ1-2
CDR3: CASSLFTNYGYTF
DNA: TGCGCCAGCAGCTTGTTCACTAACTATGGCTACACCTTC

size: -
D: -
V: TRBV5-1
J: TRBJ2-1
CDR3: CASSLVGDSYNEQFF
DNA: TGCGCCAGCAGCTTGGTCGGGGACTCCTACAATGAGCAGTTCTTC

size: once
D: -
V: TRBV6-1
J: TRBJ2-6
CDR3: CASSEAIGGTGANVLTF
DNA: TGTGCCAGCAGTGAAGCGATAGGGGGAACCGGGGCCAACGTCCTGACTTTC

size: once
D: TRBD1
V: TRBV11-2
J: TRBJ2-2
CDR3: CASSFFRTGLTGELFF
DNA: TGTGCCAGCAGCTTTTTTAGGACAGGGCTCACCGGGGAGCTGTTTTTT

size: -
D: -
V: TRBV28
J: TRBJ2-1
CDR3: CATTRRGYYNEQFF
DNA: TGTGCCACTACAAGAAGGGGATATTACAATGAGCAGTTCTTC

size: -
D: -
V: TRBV10-3
J: TRBJ1-4
CDR3: CAISESGNEKLFF
DNA: TGTGCCATCAGTGAATCAGGGAATGAAAAACTGTTTTTT

size: -
D: -
V: TRBV11-2
J: TRBJ1-2
CDR3: CASSENGYTF
DNA: TGTGCCAGCAGCGAGAACGGCTACACCTTC

size: -
D: TRBD2
V: TRBV10-3
J: TRBJ2-1
CDR3: CAISESTAGIHYNEQFF
DNA: TGTGCCATCAGTGAGTCCACAGCGGGAATCCACTACAATGAGCAGTTCTTC

size: -
D: -
V: TRBV27
J: TRBJ2-1
CDR3: CASSLVSGDYNEQFF
DNA: TGTGCCAGCAGTTTAGTTTCAGGGGACTACAATGAGCAGTTCTTC

size: -
D: -
V: TRBV9
J: TRBJ1-1
CDR3: CASSISGNTEAFF
DNA: TGTGCCAGCAGCATTTCAGGGAACACTGAAGCTTTCTTT

size: few
D: TRBD1
V: TRBV4-2
J: TRBJ1-3
CDR3: CASSQTGTGGNTIYF
DNA: TGTGCCAGCAGCCAAACAGGGACAGGAGGAAACACCATATATTTT

size: -
D: TRBD1
V: TRBV29-1
J: TRBJ2-1
CDR3: CSVPPRGRGLGEQFF
DNA: TGCAGCGTTCCCCCACGGGGCAGGGGGCTGGGAGAGCAGTTCTTC

size: -
D: TRBD1
V: TRBV9
J: TRBJ2-7
CDR3: CASSVGTETYEQYF
DNA: TGTGCCAGCAGCGTCGGGACAGAGACCTACGAGCAGTACTTC

size: -
D: -
V: TRBV5-1
J: TRBJ1-2
CDR3: CASSLESRNYGYTF
DNA: TGCGCCAGCAGCTTGGAGTCCAGGAACTATGGCTACACCTTC

size: -
D: -
V: TRBV19
J: TRBJ2-1
CDR3: CASSIRSAGAVEQFF
DNA: TGTGCCAGTAGTATCCGATCAGCAGGGGCGGTTGAGCAGTTCTTC

size: -
D: TRBD2
V: TRBV11-2
J: TRBJ2-3
CDR3: CASSLVSGGIKNTQYF
DNA: TGTGCCAGCAGCTTAGTTAGCGGGGGGATTAAAAATACGCAGTATTTT

size: -
D: TRBD1
V: TRBV28
J: TRBJ2-5
CDR3: CASSVGQQETQYF
DNA: TGTGCCAGCAGTGTGGGACAGCAAGAGACCCAGTACTTC